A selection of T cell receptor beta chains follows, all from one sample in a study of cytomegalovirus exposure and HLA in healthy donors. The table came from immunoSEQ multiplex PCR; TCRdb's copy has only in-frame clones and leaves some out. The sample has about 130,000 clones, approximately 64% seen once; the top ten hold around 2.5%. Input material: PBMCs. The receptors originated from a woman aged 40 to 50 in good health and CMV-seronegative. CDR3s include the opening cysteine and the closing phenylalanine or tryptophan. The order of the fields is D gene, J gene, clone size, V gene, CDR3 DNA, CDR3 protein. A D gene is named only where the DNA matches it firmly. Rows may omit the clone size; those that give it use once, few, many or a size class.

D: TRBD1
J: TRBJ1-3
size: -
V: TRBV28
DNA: TGTGCCAGCAGTCCCATGACAGGGAACGCTGGAAACACCATATATTTT
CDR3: CASSPMTGNAGNTIYF

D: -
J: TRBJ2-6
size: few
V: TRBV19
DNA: TGTGCCAGTAGTAGCCCTCCAGGGGCCACGTGGGCCGGGGCCAACGTCCTGACTTTC
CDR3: CASSSPPGATWAGANVLTF

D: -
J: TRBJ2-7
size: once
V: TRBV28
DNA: TGTGCCAGCAGTCTCCCTAGCTCCTACGAGCAGTACTTC
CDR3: CASSLPSSYEQYF

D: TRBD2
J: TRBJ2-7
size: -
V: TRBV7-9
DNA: TGTGCCAGCAGTTCAAGCGGGAGCTCCTACGAGCAGTACTTC
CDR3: CASSSSGSSYEQYF

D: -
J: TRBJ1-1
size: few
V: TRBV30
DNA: TGTGCCTGGAGTGGGCAGGGGATTACTGAAGCTTTCTTT
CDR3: CAWSGQGITEAFF

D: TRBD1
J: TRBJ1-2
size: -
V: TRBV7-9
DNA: TGTGCCAGCAGCTTAACGACAGGGATAGTAGGCTACACCTTC
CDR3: CASSLTTGIVGYTF

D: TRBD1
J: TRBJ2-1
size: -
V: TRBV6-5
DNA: TGTGCCAGCAGTCACAGGACAGGGCTGGGAAATGAGCAGTTCTTC
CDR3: CASSHRTGLGNEQFF

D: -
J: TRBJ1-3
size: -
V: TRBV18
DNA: TGTGCCAGCTCACCCCCAGGGGCTACTGGAAACACCATATATTTT
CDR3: CASSPPGATGNTIYF

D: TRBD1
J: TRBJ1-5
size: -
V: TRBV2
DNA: TGTGCCAGCAGTGGAAACAGGGGGCCCCTAACTAGCAATCAGCCCCAGCATTTT
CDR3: CASSGNRGPLTSNQPQHF

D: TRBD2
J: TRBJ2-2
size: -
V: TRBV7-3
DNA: TGTGCCAGCAGCTTAAAAGCGGGGGGGAACACCGGGGAGCTGTTTTTT
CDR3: CASSLKAGGNTGELFF

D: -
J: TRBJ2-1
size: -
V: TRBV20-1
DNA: TGCAGTGCCACCCCTCGGGGTGAGCAGTTCTTC
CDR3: CSATPRGEQFF

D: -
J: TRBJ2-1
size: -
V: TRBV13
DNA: TGTGCCAGCAGCTTTCCTAGTGACAATGAGCAGTTCTTC
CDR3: CASSFPSDNEQFF

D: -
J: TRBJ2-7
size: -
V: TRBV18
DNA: TGTGCCAGCTCCCCCGGGGGTGGGAGGACCTACGAGCAGTACTTC
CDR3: CASSPGGGRTYEQYF

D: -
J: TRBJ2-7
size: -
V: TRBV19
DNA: TGTGCCAGTAGTATACAGGGTGGGTCCTACGAGCAGTACTTC
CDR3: CASSIQGGSYEQYF

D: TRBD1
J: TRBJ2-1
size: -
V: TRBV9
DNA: TGTGCCAGCCACGGGACAGGGGGGCAGGGGAAGCAGTTCTTC
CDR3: CASHGTGGQGKQFF

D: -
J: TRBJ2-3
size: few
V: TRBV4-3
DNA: TGCGCCAGCAGCCCCAGGGTGTCGGGCACAGATACGCAGTATTTT
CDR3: CASSPRVSGTDTQYF

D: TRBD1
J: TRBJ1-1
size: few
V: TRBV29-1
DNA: TGCAGCGCCCGACAGGGGAATAGGGGGACTGAAGCTTTCTTT
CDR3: CSARQGNRGTEAFF

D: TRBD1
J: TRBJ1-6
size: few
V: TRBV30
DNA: TGTGCCTGGAGTCTTCTTGGACAGGTCGATTCACCCCTCCACTTT
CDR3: CAWSLLGQVDSPLHF

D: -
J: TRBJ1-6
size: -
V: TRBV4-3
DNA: TGCGCCAGCAGCCATAGGCCTGCAGGGGCCGGGAGGAATTCACCCCTCCACTTT
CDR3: CASSHRPAGAGRNSPLHF

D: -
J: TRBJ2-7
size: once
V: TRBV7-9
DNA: TGTGCCAGCAGCTTAGTAGTGGACATCTACGAGCAGTACTTC
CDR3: CASSLVVDIYEQYF

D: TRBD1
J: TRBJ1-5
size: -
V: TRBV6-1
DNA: TGTGCCAGCAACGTCGGACAGGCGGTTGATAAGCCCCAGCATTTT
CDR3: CASNVGQAVDKPQHF

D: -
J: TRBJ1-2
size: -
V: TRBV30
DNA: TGTGCCTGGGACCAGGGGTACGGGTATGGCTACACCTTC
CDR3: CAWDQGYGYGYTF

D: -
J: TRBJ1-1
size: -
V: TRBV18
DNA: TGTGCCAGCTCACCAAGGACACTGCCGAACACTGAAGCTTTCTTT
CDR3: CASSPRTLPNTEAFF

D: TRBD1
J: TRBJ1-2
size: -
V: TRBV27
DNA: TGTGCCAGCAGTTCCCCTCTGAGGGACAGCTATGGCTACACCTTC
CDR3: CASSSPLRDSYGYTF

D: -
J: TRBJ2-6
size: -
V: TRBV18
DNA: TGTGCCAGCTCACCCCCAAACAGGGCGCTCCTCTCTGGGGCCAACGTCCTGACTTTC
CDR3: CASSPPNRALLSGANVLTF

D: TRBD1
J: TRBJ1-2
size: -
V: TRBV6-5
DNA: TGTGCCAGCAGGTCCCCAGGGGGCGCGGGCTATGGCTACACCTTC
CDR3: CASRSPGGAGYGYTF

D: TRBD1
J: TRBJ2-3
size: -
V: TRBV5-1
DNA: TGCGCCAGCAGCCAGGCAGGGGGCCGGTACACAGATACGCAGTATTTT
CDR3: CASSQAGGRYTDTQYF

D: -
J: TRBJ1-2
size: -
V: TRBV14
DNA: TGTGCCAGCAGCCCCTTATCCGGGGGGCCGACACACGGCTACACCTTC
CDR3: CASSPLSGGPTHGYTF

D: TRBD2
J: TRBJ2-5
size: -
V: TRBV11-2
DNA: TGTGCCAGCAGGCGATCTAGCGGGGGAAGGGGATTCACAGAGACCCAGTACTTC
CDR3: CASRRSSGGRGFTETQYF

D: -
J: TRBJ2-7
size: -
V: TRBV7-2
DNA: TGTGCCAGCACCCCGACCGGACTAAGGGGCTACGAGCAGTACTTC
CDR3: CASTPTGLRGYEQYF

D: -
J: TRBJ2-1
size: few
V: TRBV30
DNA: TGTGCCTGGACAGGGGCCGGCGAGCAGTTCTTC
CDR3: CAWTGAGEQFF

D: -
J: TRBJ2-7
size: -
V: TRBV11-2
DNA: TGTGCCAGCAGCTTAGAGGGCAGCCTTTCCTACGAGCAGTACTTC
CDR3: CASSLEGSLSYEQYF